The 8 T cell receptor beta chains in this list originate from one sample, sequenced in a study of shared clonotypes between healthy human individuals. It was CD45RO-negative cells, positively selected for CCR7, that made up naive CD8 cells, with terminally differentiated effector memory CD45RA+ cells excluded. Profiled with immunoSEQ multiplex PCR; TCRdb holds only in-frame clones, not every one. Of more than 600,000 clones detected, about 90% appear once; the ten largest clones hold 24%. Sequencing input: naive CD8+ T cells sorted from blood. These receptors all come from a man aged 25 to 40 in good health.

The rearrangement links TRBV27 to TRBJ1-1, with D possibly being TRBD1 (5 bases). CDR1 and CDR2 (germline): MNHEY, SMNVEV (reference sequence). The ends were cut back, 10 bases at V and 2 bases at J, with 14 bases in the middle. The CDR3 has 13 residues. CDR3 protein: CATQVGGNTEAFF. CDR3 nucleotides: TGTGCCACCCAGGTCGGGGGTAACACTGAAGCTTTCTTT.

The genes are TRBV6-5 and TRBJ1-2; TRBD1 agrees at 8 bases. The ends lost 2 bases at V and 8 bases at J; junction bases unmatched: 10. From germline, CDR1 is MNHEY and CDR2 SVGAGI. This CDR3 contains 15 residues. CDR3 region: CASSYTGQGPKGYTF. The CDR3 DNA follows: TGTGCCAGCAGTTACACAGGACAGGGCCCTAAAGGCTACACCTTC.

The J gene is TRBJ2-5, the V gene TRBV5-6; D is unclear. Germline V gives CDR1 SGHDT, CDR2 YYEEEE. V gave up 1 base and J gave up 2 bases, with 12 bases separating them. The CDR3 is 15 residues long. In DNA, the CDR3 is TGTGCCAGCAGCTTGAATGGATTCGGACAAGAGACCCAGTACTTC. Its translation is CASSLNGFGQETQYF.

This clone was seen just once. The chain is built from TRBV6-1 and TRBJ1-6, with 8 bases that match TRBD1. Germline V gene data show CDR1 as MNHNS and CDR2 as SASEGT. V was clipped by 1 base and J by 5 bases; unmatched bases: 1. The CDR3 length is 15 residues. CDR3 sequence (DNA): TGTGCCAGCAGTGAAGGGACAGGGAATAATTCACCCCTCCACTTT. Translation: CASSEGTGNNSPLHF.

The V and J genes are TRBV7-9 and TRBJ2-1; 9 bases map to TRBD1. This CDR3 contains 14 residues. V shed 3 bases and J 7 bases; nucleotides not matched to a gene: 4. Germline CDR1 SEHNR, CDR2 FQNEAQ (reference sequence). The DNA of the CDR3 is TGTGCCAGCAGCTTCCCGGGACAGGGTAATGAGCAGTTCTTC. Translated, it gives CASSFPGQGNEQFF. Full variable domain (outside the CDR3, taken from reference TRBV7-9 and TRBJ2-1): DTGVSQNPRHKITKRGQNVTFRCDPISEHNRLYWYRQTLGQGPEFLTYFQNEAQLEKSRLLSDRFSAERPKGSFSTLEIQRTEQGDSAMYLCASSFPGQGNEQFFGPGTRLTVL.

This clone was seen more than once but under ten times. The V call is TRBV10-2, the J call TRBJ1-5; D unresolved. CDR1 and CDR2 (germline): WSHSY, SAAADI. Trimming shortened V by 2 bases and J by 3 bases, and 11 bases separated the two germline ends. This CDR3 is 15 amino acids long. This CDR3 is CASSERSQHNQPQHF. DNA of the CDR3: TGCGCCAGCAGTGAGCGGAGCCAGCACAATCAGCCCCAGCATTTT.

The gene calls are TRBV5-3 and TRBJ2-7; possibly TRBD2 for D (5 bases). TRBV5-3 is recorded as an ORF, its role being uncertain. The CDR3 runs to 13 residues. The germline V and J ends were trimmed by 8 bases and 2 bases, with 14 bases remaining between them. The CDR3 region has the DNA TGTGCCAGCAGCGGAGACTATACCTACGAGCAGTACTTC. It is translated as CASSGDYTYEQYF.

Only one count was recorded for this clone. V gene TRBV5-1 combines with J gene TRBJ2-7; D call uncertain. Germline CDR1 is SGHRS and CDR2 is YFSETQ. Between the trimmed V and J ends, which lost 4 bases and 2 bases, there was a span of 4 bases. The CDR3 covers 11 residues. This chain's CDR3 is CASSPAYEQYF. The CDR3 nucleotides read TGCGCCAGCAGCCCCGCCTACGAGCAGTACTTC.